This T cell receptor beta chain appears in the sequencing data of a study of blood T cell repertoires in COVID-19. Study details: Sites in the United States, Italy and Spain provided acute and convalescent COVID-19 samples. T cells, B-cell-depleted T cells, or PBMCs provided the cDNA or gDNA that served as material.

The sample holds one count of this clone. Original methodology: Nucleated cell counts were estimated from reference gene primer amplification. Some clones are missing from TCRdb's copy, which holds only in-frame ones; the method was immunoSEQ multiplex PCR. V and J calls and clone size are given by that table; D and trimming were obtained from the DNA. The sample shows 150,000 to 180,000 clones, 70% to 85% of them seen only once. V dropped 2 bases and J dropped 7; count of bases not matched to a gene: 13. CDR1 is LNHDA, CDR2 SQIVND, per germline (reference sequence). The CDR3 runs to 16 residues. This chain joins TRBV19 and TRBJ1-2; 7 bases fit TRBD1. This receptor was taken from an older woman with acute or convalescent COVID-19. Sequencing was done on a sample of peripheral blood. This CDR3 is CASSILGQGDRSGYTF. The CDR3 coding sequence is TGTGCCAGTAGTATATTAGGGCAGGGGGATCGGAGTGGCTACACCTTC.